This entry is about one T cell receptor (beta chain). V lost 6 bases and J 1 base, leaving 10 bases between the germline ends. Germline V gives CDR1 KGHSH, CDR2 LQKENI. CDR3 length: 14 amino acids. Vbeta (60) and Jbeta (13) primers were used in the PCR. Using immunoSEQ multiplex PCR, the repertoire was profiled, and TCRdb retains in-frame clones only, with some absent. Found here are 200,000 to 250,000 clones, about 74% of them singletons; the top ten hold less than 2%. This specimen belongs to a study of cytomegalovirus exposure and HLA in healthy donors. The material sequenced was PBMCs. The clonotype comes from a woman under 40 in good health and CMV-seronegative. The rearrangement uses TRBV18 and TRBJ1-3; no clear D. CDR3 loop: CASSPRESGNTIYF. The CDR3 DNA reads TGTGCCAGCTCTCCCCGGGAGTCTGGAAACACCATATATTTT. The entire variable domain, with the rest obtained from reference TRBV18 and TRBJ1-3, is as follows: NAGVMQNPRHLVRRRGQEARLRCSPMKGHSHVYWYRQLPEEGLKFMVYLQKENIIDESGMPKERFSAEFPKEGPSILRIQQVVRGDSAAYFCASSPRESGNTIYFGEGSWLTVV.